A selection of T cell receptor beta chains follows, all from one sample in a study of blood T cell repertoires in COVID-19. The assay was immunoSEQ multiplex PCR, and TCRdb's table has in-frame clones only and misses some. The sample comprises roughly 200,000 clones, 60% to 85% of which are singletons, and 8.5% to 10% rests with the top ten. Sequenced: peripheral blood. These receptors originate from a woman between 45 and 65 years old with active or convalescent COVID-19. CDR3s leave out the opening cysteine and the closing phenylalanine or tryptophan.

v_call | cdr3_length | cdr3_aa
TRBV10-3 | 12 | AISTGDSGNTIY
TRBV5-1 | 12 | ASSVSQGDTEAF
TRBV27 | 12 | ASSLERHTGELF
TRBV9 | 15 | ASSVYHHQGAGNTIY
TRBV11-3 | 14 | ASSFAGQGGYNEQF
TRBV19 | 12 | ATQSREGYNEQF
TRBV23-1 | 12 | ASKQGARTDTQY
TRBV5-6 | 13 | ASSLGQGYTDTQY
TRBV5-1 | 10 | ASSEGGIGYT
TRBV6-5 | 13 | ASSYSVARSYEQY
TRBV30 | 13 | AWTQRGGPNEKLF
TRBV6-2/TRBV6-3 | 13 | ASSLRTSLPDTQY
TRBV6-2/TRBV6-3 | 17 | ASSKGLAGGPGGTDTQY
TRBV9 | 11 | ASNGGLNTEAF
TRBV11-2 | 14 | ASSLEGRTGFDEQF
TRBV7-2 | 10 | ASSFVRGAQH